The present T cell receptor (beta chain) was sequenced within a study of T-cell reconstitution after alpha-beta-depleted transplantation in children. Preparation of the TCRbeta library used unique molecular identifiers. TCRdb analysed the PCR reads with MiXCR anew, one entry per CDR3 protein. This table holds around 410,000 distinct CDR3 sequences, approximately 11% found once. V was clipped by 0 bases and J by 8 bases, with 14 bases between them. This CDR3 is 14 amino acids long. Germline CDR1 is DFQATT and CDR2 is SNEGSKA (reference sequence). The input for sequencing was PBMCs from the stem cell graft donor, taken from the stem cell graft. The source is a human donor who donated a stem cell graft to a child with acute myeloid leukemia. The V gene is TRBV20-1, the J gene TRBJ2-1; no reliable D call. In DNA form, the CDR3 reads TGCAGTGCTAGAGATCCCCCGGACGCCCATGAGCAGTTCTTC. Translating gives CSARDPPDAHEQFF.